The source of this TCR beta chain is a study of shared clonotypes between healthy human individuals. Study overall: Two female and a few male donors aged 18 to 49 were enrolled.

Study-wide results and caveats: Shared across a few donors were 4% to 5% of the naive CD4 clonotypes. There were few donors, and this limited the genetic and exposure-history diversity represented.

Looked up from germline, CDR1 is MNHEY and CDR2 is SMNVEV (reference sequence). The trim removed 5 bases at V and 12 bases at J, leaving 6 bases unmatched. CDR3 length: 11 residues. Subsets obtained from CD4+ cells comprised CD45RA+ naive and CD45RA-negative memory cells. To note about this clone: Its antigen remains unknown.

Data came from immunoSEQ multiplex PCR; TCRdb stores just in-frame clones and leaves some out. Seen here are about 340,000 clones, 73% observed once, and the top ten hold about 10%. The J gene is TRBJ2-7, the V gene TRBV27; 8 bases match TRBD2. This TCR derives from a man aged 30 to 45 in good health. The sequencing sample was made of memory CD4+ T cells sorted from blood. Subset of the sample: CD45RA-negative fraction. CDR3 sequence: CASSTFAGGYF. As DNA, the CDR3 is TGTGCCAGCAGTACCTTCGCGGGAGGGTACTTC.